Each of the 20 T cell receptor beta chains below was sequenced from the same sample in a study of metastatic and nonmetastatic thyroid tumors. None of the patients had undergone any treatment ahead of thyroid surgery. TCRdb re-called the PCR reads with MiXCR. This table holds 12,000 or so clones, 25% to 35% found once. Material for sequencing was adjacent normal tissue. The receptor set was obtained from a male donor with papillary thyroid cancer or a benign thyroid nodule (not recorded which). Some clones in this sample may be carry-over from other donors' samples.

The chain joins TRBV6-1 to TRBJ2-2, with D unresolved. V lost 7 bases, J lost 1 base, and 7 bases lay in between. The CDR3 runs to 13 residues. The V gene's germline CDR1 is MNHNS and CDR2 SASEGT. Here the CDR3 reads CASTNKNTGELFF. CDR3 coding DNA: TGTGCCAGCACCAATAAGAACACCGGGGAGCTGTTTTTT.

This clone was counted between two and nine times. The chain couples TRBV7-2 to TRBJ2-3; D is ambiguous. With 3 bases removed from V and 4 bases from J, the gap between germline ends came to 2 bases. Germline V gene sequence: CDR1 SGHTA, CDR2 FQGNSA. The CDR3 is 11 residues long. This chain's CDR3 is CASSFSDTQYF. The CDR3 region has the DNA TGTGCCAGCAGCTTCTCAGATACGCAGTATTTT.

The chain combines TRBV12-3 or TRBV12-4 with TRBJ2-7; possibly TRBD2 for D (6 bases). The germline V and J ends were trimmed by 6 bases and 9 bases, with 18 bases remaining between them. This CDR3 has 13 amino acids. CDR3 DNA sequence: TGTGCCAGCAGCTCCGAGGGAGGATTGGGGCAGTACTTC. Its translation: CASSSEGGLGQYF.

The chain has TRBV9 and TRBJ1-1; the D gene is possibly TRBD1 (6 bases). From germline, CDR1 is SGDLS and CDR2 YYNGEE. The CDR3 sequence is 15 residues long. V lost 0 bases to trimming and J lost 2 bases, with 11 bases between them. CDR3 residues: CASSVVSRGNTEAFF. The CDR3 nucleotides read TGTGCCAGCAGCGTAGTTTCCAGGGGAAACACTGAAGCTTTCTTT. The whole variable domain, filled in from reference TRBV9 and TRBJ1-1, reads DSGVTQTPKHLITATGQRVTLRCSPRSGDLSVYWYQQSLDQGLQFLIQYYNGEERAKGNILERFSAQQFPDLHSELNLSSLELGDSALYFCASSVVSRGNTEAFFGQGTRLTVV.

This chain uses TRBV28 with TRBJ2-7, with D perhaps matching TRBD1 (5 bases). The CDR3 covers 14 residues. The germline V and J ends were trimmed by 8 bases and 1 base, with 15 bases remaining between them. The germline V gene has CDR1 MDHEN and CDR2 SYDVKM. CDR3: CASVGADRSYEQYF. The CDR3 DNA reads as TGTGCCAGCGTTGGGGCGGACCGATCCTACGAGCAGTACTTC.

Here the CDR3 DNA reads TGTGCCAGCAGCTTAGGGGGCAGGGCGAACACCGGGGAGCTGTTTTTT. Encoded protein: CASSLGGRANTGELFF. The gene calls are TRBV7-3 and TRBJ2-2, with D possibly matching TRBD1 (6 bases). Deletions cut 2 bases from V and 0 bases from J, with 10 bases between. The length of the CDR3 is 16 residues. CDR1 is SGHTA and CDR2 is FQGTGA in the germline V gene.

This clone is medium-sized. The V call is TRBV7-9, the J call TRBJ2-3, with TRBD1 as a possible D gene (5 bases). The V end was cut by 5 bases, the J end by 2 bases, with 17 bases between. This CDR3 contains 16 residues. Germline V lookup: CDR1 SEHNR, CDR2 FQNEAQ (reference sequence). The CDR3 DNA is TGTGCCAGCAGCCCCGTTGAGGCAGGGATCACAGATACGCAGTATTTT. Translation gives CASSPVEAGITDTQYF.

The chain uses TRBV19 and TRBJ2-1, with a tentative D call TRBD2 (6 bases). The germline CDR1 and CDR2 sequences are LNHDA and SQIVND (reference sequence). The CDR3 contains 15 residues. The germline V and J ends were trimmed by 5 bases and 6 bases, with 17 bases remaining between them. CDR3 amino acids: CASSFFGGTGNEQFF. The DNA for the CDR3 is TGTGCCAGTAGTTTTTTTGGCGGGACGGGCAATGAGCAGTTCTTC.

This clone was recorded a few times. This chain uses TRBV19 with TRBJ2-7; D assignment may be TRBD1 or TRBD2 (7 bases each). V shed 10 bases and J shed 2 bases, with 18 bases lying between them. CDR1 is LNHDA and CDR2 is SQIVND in the germline V gene (reference sequence). This CDR3 region has 14 residues. The CDR3 DNA reads as TGTGCCACCCTAAGGGACAGCGGGACCTACGAGCAGTACTTC. This codes for CATLRDSGTYEQYF.

Judged by abundance, this clone is medium-sized. This chain uses TRBV5-1 with TRBJ2-1; 14 bases are shared with TRBD2. The CDR3 runs to 15 residues. V lost 4 bases to trimming and J lost 7 bases; unmatched junction nucleotides: 4. Per germline, CDR1 SGHRS and CDR2 YFSETQ. The CDR3 DNA is TGCGCCAGCAGCAACGGACTAGCGGGGGGTAATGAGCAGTTCTTC. The encoded protein is CASSNGLAGGNEQFF. Based on the CDR3 plus reference TRBV5-1 and TRBJ2-1, the full variable domain is KAGVTQTPRYLIKTRGQQVTLSCSPISGHRSVSWYQQTPGQGLQFLFEYFSETQRNKGNFPGRFSGRQFSNSRSEMNVSTLELGDSALYLCASSNGLAGGNEQFFGPGTRLTVL.

The chain links TRBV7-9 to TRBJ2-7; 8 bases match TRBD1. V lost 2 bases and J lost 8; bases outside the gene matches: 5. Germline V gene sequence: CDR1 SEHNR, CDR2 FQNEAQ (reference sequence). The CDR3 is made up of 13 amino acids. The CDR3: CASSLSGQGQQYF. CDR3 sequence (DNA): TGTGCCAGCAGCTTATCCGGACAGGGTCAGCAGTACTTC.

This chain connects TRBV20-1 to TRBJ1-2; D is unresolved. CDR3 length: 11 amino acids. Germline-derived CDR1 and CDR2 are DFQATT and SNEGSKA (reference sequence). Trimming shortened V by 3 bases and J by 2 bases, and 4 bases separated the two germline ends. The chain's CDR3 is CSASPNYGYTF. The CDR3 DNA is TGCAGTGCTAGTCCCAACTATGGCTACACCTTC.

The chain uses TRBV20-1 and TRBJ1-4; 7 bases are shared with TRBD1. The CDR3 runs 15 residues. Germline values: CDR1 DFQATT, CDR2 SNEGSKA (reference sequence). With V trimmed by 6 bases and J by 4 bases, 11 bases remained unmatched. The CDR3 reads CSASSPGQYNEKLFF. In nucleotides, the CDR3 is TGCAGTGCCTCGTCCCCGGGACAGTATAATGAAAAACTGTTTTTT.

The chain employs TRBV10-2 and TRBJ2-7, with D possibly TRBD2 on 5 matching bases. The CDR3 consists of 14 residues. Germline V gene data show CDR1 as WSHSY and CDR2 as SAAADI. V was cut by 4 bases and J by 0 bases, with 10 bases left in between. The CDR3 DNA sequence: TGCGCCAGCAGTGGGTATGCGGGCTCCTACGAGCAGTACTTC. Translation gives CASSGYAGSYEQYF.

This sequence joins TRBV6-1 and TRBJ2-7; D remains ambiguous. The germline CDR1 and CDR2 sequences are MNHNS and SASEGT. The CDR3 consists of 15 residues. Trimming shortened V by 6 bases and J by 6 bases, and 21 bases separated the two germline ends. CDR3: CASSRADSGRLEQYF. CDR3 DNA: TGTGCCAGCAGCCGGGCCGACTCCGGGCGCCTCGAGCAGTACTTC.

At least ten counts were recorded for this clone. The gene calls are TRBV27 and TRBJ2-7, with 10 bases fitting TRBD1. The CDR3 has 17 amino acids. CDR1 is MNHEY, CDR2 SMNVEV, per germline (reference sequence). Germline trimming cut 5 bases from V and 0 bases from J; bases unmatched to any gene: 10. The CDR3 DNA is TGTGCCAGCAGTGCGGGGTCTGGGACAGGGGACTCCTACGAGCAGTACTTC. Protein product: CASSAGSGTGDSYEQYF.

This chain joins TRBV28 and TRBJ2-5, with D possibly being TRBD1 (6 bases). Germline CDR1 reads MDHEN; CDR2 reads SYDVKM. The CDR3 runs 15 residues. V lost 5 bases and J 3 bases, leaving 16 bases between the germline ends. The CDR3 is CASSPRDMRKETQYF. CDR3 coding DNA: TGTGCCAGCAGTCCTAGGGACATGAGAAAAGAGACCCAGTACTTC.

This chain joins TRBV7-9 and TRBJ1-5, with TRBD1 as a possible D gene (5 bases). V shed 5 bases and J shed 0 bases, with 17 bases lying between them. CDR3 size: 17 residues. Germline V gives CDR1 SEHNR, CDR2 FQNEAQ (reference sequence). CDR3 sequence (DNA): TGTGCCAGCAGCGCCCAGGGAAAACTATATAGCAATCAGCCCCAGCATTTT. Amino acids: CASSAQGKLYSNQPQHF.

This clone came up many times. The DNA for the CDR3 is TGTGCCAGCAAGAACATGGGGCGGACTTACAATGAGCAGTTCTTC. This sequence encodes CASKNMGRTYNEQFF. The chain combines TRBV27 with TRBJ2-1, with D perhaps matching TRBD1 or TRBD2 (5 bases each). In germline, CDR1 is MNHEY, CDR2 SMNVEV (reference sequence). The CDR3 contains 15 residues. Between the trimmed V and J ends, which lost 7 bases and 4 bases, there was a span of 17 bases.

This clone counts as medium-sized. The chain carries TRBV27 and TRBJ1-6; tentative D call: TRBD1 (5 bases). V dropped 0 bases and J dropped 0 bases, with 6 bases sitting between them. Per the germline V gene, CDR1 is MNHEY and CDR2 is SMNVEV (reference sequence). The CDR3 runs 16 residues. Written as DNA, the CDR3 is TGTGCCAGCAGTTTATCGGGGGGCTCCTATAATTCACCCCTCCACTTT. Its translation is CASSLSGGSYNSPLHF.